The 32 T cell receptor beta chains below come from one sample, sequenced in a study of cytomegalovirus exposure and HLA in healthy donors. The PCR employed 60 Vbeta primers together with 13 Jbeta primers. The assay was immunoSEQ multiplex PCR, and TCRdb's table has in-frame clones only and misses some. This table has 100,000 to 150,000 clones, 60% to 85% appearing once. Sample: PBMCs. Receptor source: a man younger than 40 in good health and CMV-seronegative.

This chain connects TRBV28 to TRBJ2-7, with D perhaps matching TRBD1 (6 bases). CDR3 size: 16 residues. The germline V and J ends were trimmed by 5 bases and 4 bases, with 21 bases remaining between them. Germline CDR1 reads MDHEN; CDR2 reads SYDVKM. The CDR3 loop is CASSPQGRHQSYEQYF. As DNA, the CDR3 is TGTGCCAGCAGTCCCCAGGGGAGACACCAATCTTACGAGCAGTACTTC. The complete variable domain, with remaining parts taken from reference TRBV28 and TRBJ2-7, reads DVKVTQSSRYLVKRTGEKVFLECVQDMDHENMFWYRQDPGLGLRLIYFSYDVKMKEKGDIPEGYSVSREKKERFSLILESASTNQTSMYLCASSPQGRHQSYEQYFGPGTRLTVT.

The CDR3 DNA is TGTGCCAGCAGCTTTGAGCCGGCAGGCACCTACGAGCAGTACTTC. Its translation: CASSFEPAGTYEQYF. J is TRBJ2-5 and V is TRBV11-2; D gene uncertain. The closer fit of TRBJ2-7 to the DNA end suggests the J call may be wrong. CDR1 and CDR2 from the germline V gene are SGHAT and FQNNGV. This CDR3 has 15 residues.

This clone was counted between two and nine times. The chain employs TRBV6-5 and TRBJ1-5; 8 bases are a match to TRBD1. Trimming cost V 6 bases and J 7 bases; bases outside gene matches: 5. The CDR3 is 13 residues long. Germline loops: CDR1 MNHEY, CDR2 SVGAGI. The CDR3 reads CASRMTGEQPQHF. The DNA for the CDR3 is TGTGCCAGCAGGATGACAGGGGAACAGCCCCAGCATTTT.

The chain employs TRBV6-5 and TRBJ1-2, with 10 bases matching TRBD1. The CDR3 extends over 13 amino acids. J gave up 7 bases and V 6 bases, and 5 bases lay outside the gene matches. Per germline, CDR1 MNHEY and CDR2 SVGAGI. The CDR3 DNA reads TGTGCCAGCAGCCGACAGGGGGCTGGTGGCTACACCTTC. It encodes CASSRQGAGGYTF.

This rearrangement joins TRBV5-4 to TRBJ2-7, with a weak D call TRBD2 (6 bases). V shed 5 bases and J shed 8 bases, with 11 bases lying between them. The CDR3 length is 11 residues. Germline V gene data show CDR1 as SGHNT and CDR2 as YYREEE (reference sequence). The CDR3 coding sequence is TGTGCCAGCAGTCCGGGGGATCAGCAGTACTTC. Translating gives CASSPGDQQYF. Filled out from reference TRBV5-4 and TRBJ2-7, the complete variable domain reads ETGVTQSPTHLIKTRGQQVTLRCSSQSGHNTVSWYQQALGQGPQFIFQYYREEENGRGNFPPRFSGLQFPNYSSELNVNALELDDSALYLCASSPGDQQYFGPGTRLTVT.

The gene calls are TRBV14 and TRBJ2-5; D call uncertain. Germline CDR1 SGHDN, CDR2 FVKESK. The V gene lost 0 bases and the J gene lost 2 bases, with 13 bases spanning the gap. The CDR3 covers 16 residues. The CDR3 nucleotides are TGTGCCAGCAGCCAAGATGTCGGCGGTACTCAAGAGACCCAGTACTTC. Protein product: CASSQDVGGTQETQYF.

The chain links TRBV12-5 to TRBJ2-2; D may be TRBD1 (5 bases). Germline values: CDR1 LGHNT, CDR2 FRNRAP. The CDR3 runs 17 residues. Trimming pared 0 bases from V and 3 bases from J, leaving 14 bases between. CDR3 sequence reads: CASGLVRQGNDTGELFF. The CDR3 nucleotides are TGTGCTAGTGGTTTGGTAAGGCAGGGAAACGACACCGGGGAGCTGTTTTTT.

The gene calls are TRBV2 and TRBJ2-7; TRBD2 aligns across 11 bases. The V segment lost 6 bases and the J segment 4 bases; nucleotides outside the gene matches: 5. The V gene's germline CDR1 is SNHLY and CDR2 FYNNEI. The CDR3 extends over 14 amino acids. Here the CDR3 DNA reads TGTGCCAGCAGGGAGACTAGCGGGAATTACGAGCAGTACTTC. Residues: CASRETSGNYEQYF.

DNA of the CDR3: TGTGCCAGCAGCTTAGCGGGAGAGCCCAATGAGCAGTTCTTC. This codes for CASSLAGEPNEQFF. V gene TRBV7-9 combines with J gene TRBJ2-1, with D perhaps matching TRBD2 (5 bases). Per germline, CDR1 SEHNR and CDR2 FQNEAQ (reference sequence). The CDR3 spans 14 residues. V lost 0 bases, J lost 6 bases, and 9 bases lay in between. Full variable domain (outside the CDR3, taken from reference TRBV7-9 and TRBJ2-1): DTGVSQNPRHKITKRGQNVTFRCDPISEHNRLYWYRQTLGQGPEFLTYFQNEAQLEKSRLLSDRFSAERPKGSFSTLEIQRTEQGDSAMYLCASSLAGEPNEQFFGPGTRLTVL.

This clone was found once. CDR3 region: CASSLGLAGVRVEQYF. DNA for the CDR3: TGCGCCAGCAGCTTGGGCCTAGCGGGAGTAAGAGTTGAGCAGTACTTC. The V call is TRBV5-1, the J call TRBJ2-7; TRBD2 matches at 10 bases. The J segment lost 7 bases and the V segment lost 0 bases, leaving 10 bases of the junction unmatched. Per germline, CDR1 SGHRS and CDR2 YFSETQ. The CDR3 has 16 residues.

V gene TRBV10-3 combines with J gene TRBJ2-3; a possible D gene is TRBD1 (6 bases). The CDR3 consists of 12 residues. Germline CDR1 ENHRY, CDR2 SYGVKD. V was pared by 6 bases and J by 6 bases, with 10 bases between. In DNA, the CDR3 is TGTGCCATCAGCCTGGACAGTGATACGCAGTATTTT. Translation: CAISLDSDTQYF.

This clone has a handful of counts. This chain connects TRBV27 to TRBJ2-7; 8 bases fit TRBD1. The CDR3 covers 15 residues. Per germline, CDR1 MNHEY and CDR2 SMNVEV (reference sequence). The trim removed 10 bases at V and 2 bases at J, leaving 13 bases unmatched. CDR3 amino acids: CATRTGTLPTYEQYF. The CDR3 DNA follows: TGTGCCACCAGGACAGGGACCCTCCCCACCTACGAGCAGTACTTC.

This sequence joins TRBV19 and TRBJ1-2; TRBD1 is a possible D gene (5 bases). V lost 3 bases to trimming and J lost 5 bases, with 16 bases between them. The CDR3 is 15 residues long. The V gene's germline CDR1 is LNHDA and CDR2 SQIVND (reference sequence). CDR3 sequence (DNA): TGTGCCAGTAGTATCCAGCAGGGAACGCGGTATGGCTACACCTTC. Residues: CASSIQQGTRYGYTF.

The rearrangement joins TRBV7-9 to TRBJ1-4; no definite D call. This CDR3 region has 14 residues. Germline V gene sequence: CDR1 SEHNR, CDR2 FQNEAQ (reference sequence). The V end lost 5 bases, the J end lost 7 bases, and 14 bases lay between the germline ends. In DNA form, the CDR3 reads TGTGCCAGCAGCCTAATGGAGGGCGTTGAAAAACTGTTTTTT. Amino acid sequence: CASSLMEGVEKLFF. The full variable domain, in which reference TRBV7-9 and TRBJ1-4 provide the parts outside the CDR3, is DTGVSQNPRHKITKRGQNVTFRCDPISEHNRLYWYRQTLGQGPEFLTYFQNEAQLEKSRLLSDRFSAERPKGSFSTLEIQRTEQGDSAMYLCASSLMEGVEKLFFGSGTQLSVL.

This clone came up once. The chain joins TRBV7-8 to TRBJ2-7, with TRBD1 matching over 9 bases. CDR3 length: 13 amino acids. The trim removed 4 bases at V and 5 bases at J, leaving 3 bases unmatched. The germline gives CDR1 SGHVS, CDR2 FQNEAQ. This CDR3 reads CASSSRDRDEQYF. The CDR3 DNA reads TGTGCCAGCAGCTCCCGGGACAGGGACGAGCAGTACTTC.

This sequence joins TRBV6-6 and TRBJ1-1; D gene uncertain. The length of the CDR3 is 14 residues. Trimming pared 1 base from V and 1 base from J, leaving 7 bases between. Germline CDR1 reads MNHNY; CDR2 reads SVGAGI (reference sequence). CDR3 residues: CASSYLPGNTEAFF. The CDR3 DNA reads TGTGCCAGCAGTTACTTGCCGGGGAACACTGAAGCTTTCTTT.

This clone was recorded only once. The CDR3 coding sequence is TGTGCCAGCAGCTTGAGCGGGACTAGCACAGATACGCAGTATTTT. The encoded protein is CASSLSGTSTDTQYF. The V and J genes are TRBV5-4 and TRBJ2-3, with 7 bases that match TRBD2. CDR3 length: 15 amino acids. CDR1 is SGHNT and CDR2 is YYREEE in the germline V gene (reference sequence). J was trimmed by 0 bases and V by 1 base; bases with no gene match: 2.

V and J are TRBV4-3 and TRBJ1-4; possible D gene TRBD1, 6 bases. CDR1 is LGHNA and CDR2 is YSLEER in the germline V gene. The CDR3 covers 14 residues. Trimming removed 5 bases from V and 1 base from J, with 8 bases in between. CDR3 amino acids: CASSEQGTNEKLFF. The CDR3, as DNA: TGCGCCAGCAGCGAACAGGGAACTAATGAAAAACTGTTTTTT.

This CDR3 is CASSQAGGANYGYTF. Here the CDR3 DNA reads TGCGCCAGCAGCCAAGCAGGGGGAGCTAACTATGGCTACACCTTC. This sequence joins TRBV4-3 and TRBJ1-2, with TRBD1 matching over 7 bases. The CDR3 has 15 residues. V lost 1 base, J lost 0 bases, and 2 bases stayed unmatched. The germline V gene encodes CDR1 LGHNA and CDR2 YSLEER.

J is TRBJ1-5 and V is TRBV6-5; 8 bases are a match to TRBD1. From germline, CDR1 is MNHEY and CDR2 SVGAGI. The CDR3 covers 15 residues. V lost 6 bases and J lost 4; bases outside the gene matches: 8. The CDR3 here is CASRPTGGSNQPQHF. CDR3 DNA: TGTGCCAGCAGGCCAACAGGGGGGTCTAATCAGCCCCAGCATTTT.

This clone was picked up one time. The chain uses TRBV6-1 and TRBJ1-5, with D tentatively TRBD1 (5 bases). The germline V gene encodes CDR1 MNHNS and CDR2 SASEGT. The CDR3 extends over 16 amino acids. The V gene lost 4 bases and the J gene lost 2 bases, with 15 bases spanning the gap. The CDR3 region is CASSARGGVGNQPQHF. Here the CDR3 DNA reads TGTGCCAGCAGTGCCCGGGGAGGGGTCGGCAATCAGCCCCAGCATTTT.

The chain combines TRBV28 with TRBJ2-1, with D tentatively TRBD1 (5 bases). V was shortened by 11 bases and J by 0 bases, with 14 bases between the two germline ends. CDR3 length: 14 residues. CDR1 and CDR2 from the germline V gene are MDHEN and SYDVKM. The CDR3 coding sequence is TGTGCCGCAGGGCCCACCAGCTCCTACAATGAGCAGTTCTTC. Amino acid sequence: CAAGPTSSYNEQFF.

The chain's CDR3 is CASSPRFTSTDTQYF. For the CDR3, the DNA is TGCGCCAGCAGCCCCCGGTTTACTAGCACAGATACGCAGTATTTT. The J gene is TRBJ2-3, the V gene TRBV4-3, with unresolved D. Trimming took 4 bases from V and 0 from J, leaving 11 bases between them. Looked up from germline, CDR1 is LGHNA and CDR2 is YSLEER. CDR3 length: 15 residues.

The V call is TRBV7-2, the J call TRBJ2-1; 9 bases are a match to TRBD1. Trimming took 3 bases from V and 4 from J; bases not matched to a gene: 4. Germline assignment: CDR1 SGHTA and CDR2 FQGNSA. The CDR3 totals 15 residues. CDR3 nucleotides: TGTGCCAGCAGCTTCCGGGACAGGGCTTACAATGAGCAGTTCTTC. Protein product: CASSFRDRAYNEQFF.

The genes are TRBV15 and TRBJ2-5; TRBD1 might be the D (6 bases). The J call may be incorrect, as the DNA end agrees better with TRBJ2-7. CDR1 and CDR2 from the germline V gene are LNHNV and YYDKDF (reference sequence). The CDR3 length is 14 residues. CDR3 bases: TGTGCCACCGCCTGGGGGCCCAGCTCCTACGAGCAGTACTTC. This translates into CATAWGPSSYEQYF.

This clone was seen only once. The chain links TRBV25-1 to TRBJ2-7, with a tentative D call TRBD2 (7 bases). V dropped 6 bases and J dropped 4 bases, with 16 bases sitting between them. Germline loops: CDR1 MGHDK, CDR2 SYGVNS. CDR3 length: 14 residues. Here the CDR3 DNA reads TGTGCCAGCAGGGAAGGGGGGGCCCTTTACGAGCAGTACTTC. Translated: CASREGGALYEQYF.

The chain couples TRBV19 to TRBJ2-7; weak D call: TRBD1 (6 bases). From germline, CDR1 is LNHDA and CDR2 SQIVND (reference sequence). The CDR3 has 13 residues. Trimming shortened V by 5 bases and J by 12 bases, and 20 bases separated the two germline ends. CDR3 in DNA: TGTGCCAGTAGTGAAGAACGGGACAACCCGAGGTACTTC. Residues: CASSEERDNPRYF. Full variable domain (missing parts from reference TRBV19 and TRBJ2-7): DGGITQSPKYLFRKEGQNVTLSCEQNLNHDAMYWYRQDPGQGLRLIYYSQIVNDFQKGDIAEGYSVSREKKESFPLTVTSAQKNPTAFYLCASSEERDNPRYFGPGTRLTVT.

J is TRBJ2-3 and V is TRBV25-1, with 14 bases that match TRBD2. There are 14 residues in the CDR3. V was clipped by 11 bases and J by 4 bases; unmatched bases: 5. The germline V gene encodes CDR1 MGHDK and CDR2 SYGVNS. The CDR3 nucleotides read TGTGCCTCAAGGACTAGCGGGAGGCCAGATACGCAGTATTTT. This codes for CASRTSGRPDTQYF.

The chain links TRBV5-4 to TRBJ1-1, with 9 nucleotides matching TRBD1. CDR1 and CDR2 from the germline V gene are SGHNT and YYREEE (reference sequence). V lost 4 bases to trimming and J lost 4 bases; unmatched junction nucleotides: 8. The CDR3 runs to 15 residues. The CDR3 DNA follows: TGTGCCAGCAGCGCGGACAGGGGTAGCTTCACTGAAGCTTTCTTT. It encodes CASSADRGSFTEAFF.

This clone has only one observation. The gene calls are TRBV27 and TRBJ2-1, with 11 bases aligning to TRBD1. CDR3 length: 16 amino acids. The V and J ends lost 6 bases and 3 bases, in that order; junction bases with no gene match: 7. Germline values: CDR1 MNHEY, CDR2 SMNVEV (reference sequence). For the CDR3, the DNA is TGTGCCAGCAGGGGGGGACAGGGGGAATTCTACAATGAGCAGTTCTTC. As protein: CASRGGQGEFYNEQFF.

The rearrangement uses TRBV25-1 and TRBJ2-7; D is ambiguous. Looked up from germline, CDR1 is MGHDK and CDR2 is SYGVNS. Trimming cost V 6 bases and J 3 bases, with 15 bases left between them. The CDR3 is made up of 14 amino acids. The CDR3 sequence: CASREADTFYEQYF. For the CDR3, the DNA is TGTGCCAGCAGAGAAGCAGACACGTTCTACGAGCAGTACTTC.

The chain couples TRBV7-2 to TRBJ2-3, with TRBD2 identical over 8 bases. The V segment lost 1 base and the J segment 5 bases; nucleotides outside the gene matches: 11. CDR1 and CDR2 from the germline V gene are SGHTA and FQGNSA. The CDR3 totals 17 residues. CDR3 coding DNA: TGTGCCAGCAGCTTAGAACCCAGAGCGGGGGCCGAAGATACGCAGTATTTT. It yields the protein CASSLEPRAGAEDTQYF.